The rows below give T cell receptor beta chains drawn from one sample of a study of blood T cell repertoires in COVID-19. The assay was immunoSEQ multiplex PCR, and TCRdb's table has in-frame clones only and misses some. This sample yields 200,000 to 250,000 clones, of which around nine tenths are seen a single time; approximately 1.5% belongs to the top ten. Input material: peripheral blood. The source of these receptors is a woman aged 60-75 years who had recovered from COVID-19. Both conserved end residues are part of each CDR3. The D gene is left open where the match is weak. A clone size is listed for some rows: how often the clone was seen (once, few, many), or a class if it is expanded.

>NA|TRBJ2-7|14|NA|TRBV28
TGTGCCAGCCGGAGCTCTAGCGTACTACACGAGCAGTACTTC
CASRSSSVLHEQYF
>NA|TRBJ1-2|14|NA|TRBV3-1/TRBV3-2
TGTGCCAGCAGCACAACCGGGACTCCGGTTGGCTACACCTTC
CASSTTGTPVGYTF
>NA|TRBJ1-1|13|NA|TRBV11-2
TGTGCCAGCAGCTTAGACAGGGACACTGAAGCTTTCTTT
CASSLDRDTEAFF
>NA|TRBJ2-4|13|once|TRBV18
TGTGCCAGCTCACCAGGGCCAGAAAACATTCAGTACTTC
CASSPGPENIQYF
>NA|TRBJ2-1|16|NA|TRBV7-3
TGTGCCAGCAGCTTAATGGGGGGGCGTGTGTACAATGAGCAGTTCTTC
CASSLMGGRVYNEQFF
>TRBD1|TRBJ2-4|15|NA|TRBV15
TGTGCCACCAGCAAACAGGGGGCAGACAAAAACATTCAGTACTTC
CATSKQGADKNIQYF
>NA|TRBJ1-2|14|once|TRBV6-1
TGTGCCAGCAGTGAAGGAATGGGGGGGTTCGGCTACACCTTC
CASSEGMGGFGYTF
>NA|TRBJ1-6|13|NA|TRBV18
TGTGCCAGCTCACCCCTAACCACCTCACCCCTCCACTTT
CASSPLTTSPLHF
>TRBD2|TRBJ2-5|15|NA|TRBV6-2/TRBV6-3
TGTGCCAGCAGTTACAGACTAGCGGTGACGGAGACCCAGTACTTC
CASSYRLAVTETQYF
>NA|TRBJ2-7|11|few|TRBV19
TGTGCCAGTCCGATCACTTGCGAGCAGTACTTC
CASPITCEQYF
>TRBD2|TRBJ2-3|15|NA|TRBV9
TGTGCCAGCAGCTACGCGGGGGGGTTGCCAGATACGCAGTATTTT
CASSYAGGLPDTQYF
>TRBD1|TRBJ2-1|13|NA|TRBV2
TGTGCCAGCAGAAGGACAGGGTTTACTGAGCAGTTCTTC
CASRRTGFTEQFF
>TRBD2|TRBJ2-7|16|once|TRBV9
TGTGCCAGCAGCCCCACGCCGGGACTAGCGGGATACGAGCAGTACTTC
CASSPTPGLAGYEQYF
>NA|TRBJ1-5|15|once|TRBV9
TGTGCCAGCAGCGTAGAACCGGGAGGTGATCAGCCCCAGCATTTT
CASSVEPGGDQPQHF
>TRBD1|TRBJ1-2|12|NA|TRBV3-1/TRBV3-2
TGTGCCAGCAGCCTCGGACAGGGGAGCTACACCTTC
CASSLGQGSYTF
>NA|TRBJ1-5|15|NA|TRBV6-5
TGTGCCAGCAGACCCAACTTTCACCCCAATCAGCCCCAGCATTTT
CASRPNFHPNQPQHF
>NA|TRBJ1-6|13|NA|TRBV6-5
TGTGCCAGCAGTTACGGAGGGATTTCACCCCTCCACTTT
CASSYGGISPLHF
>TRBD2|TRBJ2-7|18|once|TRBV14
TGTGCCAGCAGCCGACTCCGTTTAATAGCGGGGGGGCCCTACGAGCAGTACTTC
CASSRLRLIAGGPYEQYF
>NA|TRBJ2-3|13|NA|TRBV27
TGTGCCAGCAAACACCCGCAGGGCGATACGCAGTATTTT
CASKHPQGDTQYF
>NA|TRBJ1-6|13|NA|TRBV7-2
TGTGCCACAAAAGGACAGAACCATTCACCCCTCCACTTT
CATKGQNHSPLHF
>TRBD2|TRBJ2-1|16|NA|TRBV11-2
TGTGCCAGCAGCTTAGATTCGACTAGCGGGCTTAATGAGCAGTTCTTC
CASSLDSTSGLNEQFF
>TRBD1|TRBJ1-2|16|once|TRBV19
TGTGCCAGTAGTATTCAGGACAGGGGACCGCTCTATGGCTACACCTTC
CASSIQDRGPLYGYTF
>NA|TRBJ2-7|16|once|TRBV6-5
TGTGCCAGCAGTTACTCTATCAGGAAGAGCTCCTACGAGCAGTACTTC
CASSYSIRKSSYEQYF
>TRBD2|TRBJ2-1|17|NA|TRBV4-2
TGTGCCAGCAGCCAGTTAGCGGGGTCGAGCTCCTACAATGAGCAGTTCTTC
CASSQLAGSSSYNEQFF
>NA|TRBJ2-7|16|NA|TRBV28
TGTGCCAGCAGCCCCTTGGGGCGGCAGGGGAGGGTCGAGCAGTACTTC
CASSPLGRQGRVEQYF
>NA|TRBJ1-3|16|NA|TRBV11-2
TGTGCCAGCAGCTTAGATACGACAAGCTCTGGAAACACCATATATTTT
CASSLDTTSSGNTIYF
>NA|TRBJ2-3|16|once|TRBV7-3
TGTGCCAGCAGCTTAACCCCAGGGGTAGGAGGTGATACGCAGTATTTT
CASSLTPGVGGDTQYF
>TRBD1|TRBJ1-1|17|NA|TRBV11-2
TGTGCCAGCAGCTTCCGACAGGGGGCAAGTTTGCACACTGAAGCTTTCTTT
CASSFRQGASLHTEAFF
>TRBD1|TRBJ2-7|15|NA|TRBV28
TGTGCCAGCAGGTCGGGGACAGGGTACTCCAACGAGCAGTACTTC
CASRSGTGYSNEQYF
>TRBD2|TRBJ2-5|13|NA|TRBV7-9
TGTGCCAGCAAAGCGGGGGACCAAGAGACCCAGTACTTC
CASKAGDQETQYF
>TRBD1|TRBJ1-4|14|NA|TRBV27
TGTGCCAGCAGTACCGGACAGGGATGGGAAAAACTGTTTTTT
CASSTGQGWEKLFF